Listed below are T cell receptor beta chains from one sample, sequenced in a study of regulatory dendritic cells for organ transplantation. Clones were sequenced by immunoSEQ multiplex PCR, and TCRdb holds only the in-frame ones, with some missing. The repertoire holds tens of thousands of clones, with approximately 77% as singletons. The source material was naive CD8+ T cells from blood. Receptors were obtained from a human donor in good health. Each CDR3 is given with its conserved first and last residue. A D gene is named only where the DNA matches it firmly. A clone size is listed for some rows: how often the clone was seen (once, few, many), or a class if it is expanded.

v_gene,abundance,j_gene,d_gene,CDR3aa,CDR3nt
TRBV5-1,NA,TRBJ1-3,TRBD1,CASSLGTGLNTIYF,TGCGCCAGCAGCTTGGGGACAGGGTTAAACACCATATATTTT
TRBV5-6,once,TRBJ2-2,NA,CASSLFGRGGDTGELFF,TGTGCCAGCAGCTTGTTCGGCAGGGGTGGGGACACCGGGGAGCTGTTTTTT
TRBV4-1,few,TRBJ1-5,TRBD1,CASSQEPTGVLNQPQHF,TGCGCCAGCAGCCAAGAGCCGACAGGGGTCCTCAATCAGCCCCAGCATTTT
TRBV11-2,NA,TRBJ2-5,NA,CASSALPTEPYQETQYF,TGTGCCAGCAGCGCCCTCCCTACAGAGCCTTACCAAGAGACCCAGTACTTC
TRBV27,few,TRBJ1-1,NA,CASGTTEAFF,TGTGCCAGCGGGACTACTGAAGCTTTCTTT
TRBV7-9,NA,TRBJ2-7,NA,CASSGGYSSYEQYF,TGTGCCAGTTCGGGGGGCTATTCCTCCTACGAGCAGTACTTC
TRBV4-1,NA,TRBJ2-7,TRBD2,CASSQGSSGGYEQYF,TGCGCCAGCAGCCAAGGGTCTAGCGGGGGGTACGAGCAGTACTTC
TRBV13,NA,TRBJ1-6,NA,CASSLLRQDNSPLHF,TGTGCCAGCAGCCTTCTAAGACAAGATAATTCACCCCTCCACTTT
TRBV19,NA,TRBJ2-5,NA,CASSPDGLPQETQYF,TGTGCCAGTAGTCCCGACGGACTTCCACAAGAGACCCAGTACTTC
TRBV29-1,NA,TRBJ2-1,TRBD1,CTTGGASVYNEQFF,TGCACGACAGGGGGGGCCTCGGTCTACAATGAGCAGTTCTTC
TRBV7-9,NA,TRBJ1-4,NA,CASSGEGTTLEKLFF,TGTGCCAGCAGCGGTGAGGGGACTACTCTGGAAAAACTGTTTTTT
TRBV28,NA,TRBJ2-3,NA,CASIRTTLDTQYF,TGTGCCAGCATCAGGACAACCTTGGATACGCAGTATTTT
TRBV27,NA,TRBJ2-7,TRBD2,CASSSRSGGGVPYEQYF,TGTGCCAGCAGCTCCCGTAGCGGGGGGGGCGTTCCCTACGAGCAGTACTTC
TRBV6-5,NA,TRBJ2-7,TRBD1,CASSYGQGVSYEQYF,TGTGCCAGCAGTTACGGGCAGGGGGTCTCCTACGAGCAGTACTTC
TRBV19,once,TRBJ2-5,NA,CASSGGVQYF,TGTGCCAGTAGCGGCGGGGTCCAGTACTTC
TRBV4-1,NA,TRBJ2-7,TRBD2,CASSREESGGGEQYF,TGCGCCAGCAGCCGAGAAGAGTCGGGGGGTGGCGAGCAGTACTTC
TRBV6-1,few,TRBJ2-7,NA,CASSEARISGYEQYF,TGTGCCAGCAGTGAAGCGCGGATCTCGGGCTACGAGCAGTACTTC
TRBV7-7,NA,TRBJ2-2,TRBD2,CASRERGGPGELFF,TGTGCCAGCAGAGAGCGGGGGGGCCCCGGGGAGCTGTTTTTT
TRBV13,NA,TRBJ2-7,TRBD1,CASSRGQGLPRKGEQYF,TGTGCCAGCAGCCGGGGACAGGGCCTTCCAAGGAAAGGCGAGCAGTACTTC